The 9 T cell receptor beta chains below come from one sample, sequenced in a study of T cells expressing NK-cell markers. TCRdb reanalyzed the 5' RACE reads, giving one entry per CDR3 protein sequence and no DNA. This listing includes roughly 110,000 distinct CDR3 sequences. The sequenced sample consisted of blood T cells: a sorted CD56 or NKG2C T cell subset, CD4+ or CD8+ T cells, or bulk PBMC T cells (not recorded which). The receptors were gathered from a woman aged 18-70 years in good health.

The rearrangement joins TRBV27 to TRBJ2-3; lacking DNA, the TRBD1 call made by TCRdb goes unchecked. The CDR3 covers 14 residues. CDR1 is MNHEY and CDR2 is SMNVEV in the germline V gene (reference sequence). CDR3 in amino acids: CASGKGQGVDTQYF.

The chain uses TRBV4-2 and TRBJ2-2; without DNA, the TCRdb call of TRBD2 cannot be checked. This CDR3 comprises 16 residues. CDR1 is LGHNA, CDR2 YNFKEQ, per germline. The CDR3 reads CASSQPSGRNTGELFF.

CDR3: CASSLDPGYQETQYF. The V gene is TRBV11-2, the J gene TRBJ2-5. This CDR3 has 15 residues. Germline V CDR1 and CDR2: SGHAT, FQNNGV.

The gene calls are TRBV19 and TRBJ2-5; the TRBD1 assignment by TCRdb is unverifiable without DNA. Germline lookup yields CDR1 LNHDA and CDR2 SQIVND (reference sequence). The CDR3 consists of 11 residues. The CDR3 spells CASTGEETQYF.

V usage is TRBV11-2 and J usage is TRBJ2-3; TCRdb proposes TRBD1, but this gene call is untestable without DNA. CDR1 and CDR2 from the germline V gene are SGHAT and FQNNGV. CDR3 length equals 18 residues. CDR3 loop: CASSLGQGGEFFTDTQYF.

The rearrangement joins TRBV12-2 to TRBJ2-3; TCRdb reports TRBD1, a call that lacks DNA to check it against. TRBV12-2 is noted as a pseudogene. The CDR3 runs 15 residues. The CDR3 loop is CASRLVEGVTDTQYF.

V gene TRBV5-1 combines with J gene TRBJ2-7; there is no DNA to check the TCRdb D call of TRBD2. Germline V gene sequence: CDR1 SGHRS, CDR2 YFSETQ. The CDR3 loop spans 15 amino acids. CDR3 residues: CASSLEGISGNEQYF. The entire variable domain, with the rest obtained from reference TRBV5-1 and TRBJ2-7, is as follows: KAGVTQTPRYLIKTRGQQVTLSCSPISGHRSVSWYQQTPGQGLQFLFEYFSETQRNKGNFPGRFSGRQFSNSRSEMNVSTLELGDSALYLCASSLEGISGNEQYFGPGTRLTVT.

V is TRBV11-2 and J is TRBJ2-5; the D call of TRBD2 rests on TCRdb alone, since no DNA is present to check it. Germline CDR1 SGHAT, CDR2 FQNNGV. The CDR3 contains 13 residues. CDR3 in amino acids: CASSFQSSETQYF.

The chain joins TRBV4-3 to TRBJ2-3. This CDR3 comprises 13 residues. CDR1 LGHNA and CDR2 YSLEER come from the germline V gene. The chain's CDR3 is CASSQEGIDTQYF.